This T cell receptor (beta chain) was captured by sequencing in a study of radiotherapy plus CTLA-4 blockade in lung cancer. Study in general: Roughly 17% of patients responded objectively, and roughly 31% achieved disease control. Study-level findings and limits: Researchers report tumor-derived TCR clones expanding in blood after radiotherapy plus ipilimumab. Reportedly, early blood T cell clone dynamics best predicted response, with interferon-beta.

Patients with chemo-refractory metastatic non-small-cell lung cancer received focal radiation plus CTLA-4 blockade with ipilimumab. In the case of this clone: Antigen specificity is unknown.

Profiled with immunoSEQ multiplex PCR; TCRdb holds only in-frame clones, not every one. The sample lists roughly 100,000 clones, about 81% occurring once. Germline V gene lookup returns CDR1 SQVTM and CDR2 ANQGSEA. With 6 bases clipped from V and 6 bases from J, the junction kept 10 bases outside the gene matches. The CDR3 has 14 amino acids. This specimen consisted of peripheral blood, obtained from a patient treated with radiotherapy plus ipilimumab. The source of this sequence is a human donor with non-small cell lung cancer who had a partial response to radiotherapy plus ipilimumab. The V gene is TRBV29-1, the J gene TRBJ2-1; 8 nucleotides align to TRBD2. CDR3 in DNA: TGCAGCGTCCTAGCGGGCTGGCGAAGCAATGAGCAGTTCTTC. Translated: CSVLAGWRSNEQFF.